A single sample is the source of the 2 T cell receptor beta chains below, sequenced in a study of technical replicates of blood from a few donors. The assay was immunoSEQ multiplex PCR, and TCRdb's table has in-frame clones only and misses some. The sample has about 83,000 clones, over 90% seen once. Input material: T cells isolated from PBMCs. These receptors were obtained from a human donor in good health.

V and J are TRBV19 and TRBJ2-2; D is unclear. Between the trimmed V and J ends, which lost 8 bases and 5 bases, there was a span of 6 bases. The germline gives CDR1 LNHDA, CDR2 SQIVND (reference sequence). The CDR3 covers 11 residues. The CDR3 coding sequence is TGTGCCAGTCTAATAACCGGGGAGCTGTTTTTT. Its translation: CASLITGELFF. Full variable domain (remainder filled in from reference TRBV19 and TRBJ2-2): DGGITQSPKYLFRKEGQNVTLSCEQNLNHDAMYWYRQDPGQGLRLIYYSQIVNDFQKGDIAEGYSVSREKKESFPLTVTSAQKNPTAFYLCASLITGELFFGEGSRLTVL.

The rearrangement uses TRBV29-1 and TRBJ2-7, with TRBD2 identical over 15 bases. This CDR3 is built from 12 residues. The germline CDR1 and CDR2 sequences are SQVTM and ANQGSEA. The CDR3 is CSGTSGRHEQYF. CDR3 in DNA: TGCAGTGGGACTAGCGGGAGGCACGAGCAGTACTTC.